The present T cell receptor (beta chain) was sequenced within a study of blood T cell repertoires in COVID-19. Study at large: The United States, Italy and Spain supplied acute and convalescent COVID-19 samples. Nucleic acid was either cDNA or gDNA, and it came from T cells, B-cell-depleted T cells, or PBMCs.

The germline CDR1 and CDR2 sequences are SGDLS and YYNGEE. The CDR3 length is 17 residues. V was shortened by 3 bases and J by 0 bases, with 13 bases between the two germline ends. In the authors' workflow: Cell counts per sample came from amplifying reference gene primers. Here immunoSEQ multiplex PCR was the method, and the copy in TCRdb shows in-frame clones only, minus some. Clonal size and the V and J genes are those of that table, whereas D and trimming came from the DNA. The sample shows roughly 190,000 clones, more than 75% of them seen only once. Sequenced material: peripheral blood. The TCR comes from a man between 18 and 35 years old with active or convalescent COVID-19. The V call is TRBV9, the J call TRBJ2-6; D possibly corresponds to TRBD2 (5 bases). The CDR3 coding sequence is TGTGCCAGCAGCGCCAGAGGGTCGCGCTCTGGGGCCAACGTCCTGACTTTC. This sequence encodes CASSARGSRSGANVLTF. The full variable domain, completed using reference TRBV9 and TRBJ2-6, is DSGVTQTPKHLITATGQRVTLRCSPRSGDLSVYWYQQSLDQGLQFLIQYYNGEERAKGNILERFSAQQFPDLHSELNLSSLELGDSALYFCASSARGSRSGANVLTFGAGSRLTVL.